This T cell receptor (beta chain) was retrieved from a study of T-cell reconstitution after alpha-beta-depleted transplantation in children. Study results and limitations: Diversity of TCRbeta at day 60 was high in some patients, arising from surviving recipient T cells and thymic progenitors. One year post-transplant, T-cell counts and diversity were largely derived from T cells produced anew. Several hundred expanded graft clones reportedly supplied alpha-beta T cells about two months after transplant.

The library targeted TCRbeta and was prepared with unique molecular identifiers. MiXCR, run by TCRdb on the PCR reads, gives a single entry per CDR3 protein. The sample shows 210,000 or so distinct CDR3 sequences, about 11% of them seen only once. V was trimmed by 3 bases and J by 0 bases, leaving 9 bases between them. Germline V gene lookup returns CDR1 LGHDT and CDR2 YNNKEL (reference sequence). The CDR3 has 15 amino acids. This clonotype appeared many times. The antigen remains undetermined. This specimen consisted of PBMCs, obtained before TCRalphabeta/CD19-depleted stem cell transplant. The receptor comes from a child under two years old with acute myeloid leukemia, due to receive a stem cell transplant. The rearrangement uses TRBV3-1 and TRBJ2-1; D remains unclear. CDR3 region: CASSHRVNSYNEQFF. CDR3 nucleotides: TGTGCCAGCAGCCACCGCGTGAACTCCTACAATGAGCAGTTCTTC.